This TCR beta chain is drawn from a study of blood T cells in healthy people across ages. Study details: The capture of about one barcoded beta molecule per two T cells was achieved by template switching.

A second about 7 to 11 cycle PCR used barcoded and J-beta primers. Each CDR3 protein gets one entry after TCRdb re-called the 5' RACE reads with MiXCR. This table has hundreds of thousands of distinct CDR3 sequences, just under 25% appearing once. There are 17 residues in the CDR3. The germline V gene encodes CDR1 MRHNA and CDR2 SNTAGT. With 4 bases removed from V and 3 bases from J, the gap between germline ends came to 20 bases. The same specimen was also included in a second study, on T cells of mothers and their children.

The V call is TRBV6-4, the J call TRBJ2-3; D possibly uses TRBD1 or TRBD2 (6 bases each). Sequencing was carried out using blood. This TCR was recovered from a boy between 10 and 17 years old in good health. This CDR3 is CASSAQLWGAQTDTQYF. In DNA form, the CDR3 reads TGTGCCAGCAGTGCCCAATTATGGGGGGCACAGACAGATACGCAGTATTTT.